The rows below give T cell receptor beta chains drawn from one sample of a study of blood T cell repertoires in COVID-19. Assay used: immunoSEQ multiplex PCR; TCRdb lists only in-frame clones, some missing. The sample has 61,000 or so clones, approximately 86% seen once; the top ten hold approximately 18%. The sequenced material came from peripheral blood. The origin of the receptors is a woman older than 75 with active COVID-19. CDR3s include the opening cysteine and the closing phenylalanine or tryptophan. D genes are given only for firm matches. A row's size may be missing; if present it is once, few, many or a size class.

CDR3 DNA | CDR3 protein | clone size | V gene | D gene | J gene
TGTGCCAGCAGCACGGACTATTACAATGAGCAGTTCTTC | CASSTDYYNEQFF | - | TRBV7-3 | - | TRBJ2-1
TGTGCCAGCAGCTCGGTCCGGTACAATGAGCAGTTCTTC | CASSSVRYNEQFF | - | TRBV11-2 | - | TRBJ2-1
TGTGCCAGCAGCTTGGGGGACGGGAGGAGCTCTGGAAACACCATATATTTT | CASSLGDGRSSGNTIYF | - | TRBV5-4 | - | TRBJ1-3
TGTGCCAGTAGTACCGGGGGGGCCTCCTACAATGAGCAGTTCTTC | CASSTGGASYNEQFF | - | TRBV19 | TRBD2 | TRBJ2-1
TGTGCCAGCAGCAGGACTAGCGGGGGAGGAGATACGCAGTATTTT | CASSRTSGGGDTQYF | - | TRBV2 | TRBD2 | TRBJ2-3
TGTGCCAGCAAGCCCCGGAACACCGGGGAGCTGTTTTTT | CASKPRNTGELFF | - | TRBV25-1 | - | TRBJ2-2
TGTGCCAGCAGCTTAGGAGCGAATCAGCCCCAGCATTTT | CASSLGANQPQHF | - | TRBV7-2 | - | TRBJ1-5
TGTGCCAGCAGCTTAGCGCGTGGCAATCAGCCCCAGCATTTT | CASSLARGNQPQHF | - | TRBV7-2 | - | TRBJ1-5
TGCGCCAGCAGCTTCTCCAGGGGGAGCACAGATACGCAGTATTTT | CASSFSRGSTDTQYF | - | TRBV5-1 | TRBD1 | TRBJ2-3
TGTGCCAGCAATCCGGGTACCAACACTGAAGCTTTCTTT | CASNPGTNTEAFF | - | TRBV2 | - | TRBJ1-1
TGTGCCAGCAGCTTATCACGGGGGTCGGGGATTAGGAACACTGAAGCTTTCTTT | CASSLSRGSGIRNTEAFF | - | TRBV7-9 | - | TRBJ1-1
TGTGCCAGTAGCACTAGCGGGGGGGCCTATGAGCAGTTCTTC | CASSTSGGAYEQFF | few | TRBV19 | TRBD2 | TRBJ2-1
TGTGCCAGCAGCTTACAACCCAGCGCGGCACGCTCCTACGAGCAGTACTTC | CASSLQPSAARSYEQYF | - | TRBV5-4 | - | TRBJ2-7
TGTGCCAGCAGCTTAGGGGCTAGCGGGGACACCTACGAGCAGTACTTC | CASSLGASGDTYEQYF | - | TRBV7-8 | TRBD2 | TRBJ2-7
TGTGCTAGTGGTCCCCCAGGGATGGAGACCCAGTACTTC | CASGPPGMETQYF | - | TRBV12-5 | - | TRBJ2-5
TGTGCCAGCAGCGCTCAGGGGGCCGGGGAGCTGTTTTTT | CASSAQGAGELFF | - | TRBV7-2 | TRBD1 | TRBJ2-2
TGTGCCAGCAGCGCAACTAGCGGGGGGGCTCCCGGGGAGCTGTTTTTT | CASSATSGGAPGELFF | - | TRBV9 | TRBD2 | TRBJ2-2
TGTGCCAGCCACGACAGGGCTCAGCCCCAGCATTTT | CASHDRAQPQHF | - | TRBV28 | TRBD1 | TRBJ1-5
TGTGCCAGCAGCTTATGGGTAGGAGGGTCCGAGCAGTACTTC | CASSLWVGGSEQYF | - | TRBV7-6 | - | TRBJ2-7
TGCGCCAGCAGTTATGACAGGGGAGGAGGAAAATCACCCCTCCACTTT | CASSYDRGGGKSPLHF | once | TRBV10-2 | TRBD1 | TRBJ1-6
TGTGCCAGCAGCTTGGCCGGGACAGGGCATGAAAAACTGTTTTTT | CASSLAGTGHEKLFF | - | TRBV5-4 | TRBD1 | TRBJ1-4
TGTGCCAGCAGCTTGAGGGGGAGTGGCACCATATATTTT | CASSLRGSGTIYF | once | TRBV13 | - | TRBJ1-3
TGTGCCAGCTCACCACCAGGGGGAGTGAACACCGGGGAGCTGTTTTTT | CASSPPGGVNTGELFF | - | TRBV18 | - | TRBJ2-2
TGTGCCAGCAGCCAGGGCCATGGCGCTGAAGCTTTCTTT | CASSQGHGAEAFF | - | TRBV2 | - | TRBJ1-1
TGCAGCGCTCGAGGGTGGGGATATGACACTGAAGCTTTCTTT | CSARGWGYDTEAFF | - | TRBV29-1 | - | TRBJ1-1
TGTGCCTGGAGCCCCAGTTTCGGGGAGCTGTTTTTT | CAWSPSFGELFF | - | TRBV30 | - | TRBJ2-2
TGTGCCAGCTCACCATCCGAAGAGACCCAGTACTTC | CASSPSEETQYF | - | TRBV18 | - | TRBJ2-5
TGTGCCAGCAGCGGCCGGGACAGGGCGTACTTC | CASSGRDRAYF | - | TRBV5-5 | TRBD1 | TRBJ2-7
TGCGCCAGCAGCCCCGGGACAGCGAACACCGGGGAGCTGTTTTTT | CASSPGTANTGELFF | - | TRBV5-1 | TRBD1 | TRBJ2-2
TGTGCCAGCAGCTCCCCATCGGGGGGACGATACGAGCAGTACTTC | CASSSPSGGRYEQYF | once | TRBV7-3 | TRBD2 | TRBJ2-7
TGTGCCTGGAACCAGGGAGGCCGCGGAGATACGCAGTATTTT | CAWNQGGRGDTQYF | once | TRBV30 | - | TRBJ2-3
TGTGCCAGCAGCCCGGGACAGGGGATAGATACGCAGTATTTT | CASSPGQGIDTQYF | - | TRBV5-6 | TRBD1 | TRBJ2-3
TGCGCCAGCAGCCAAGAGGTATGGCAGGGGAACACCGGGGAGCTGTTTTTT | CASSQEVWQGNTGELFF | - | TRBV4-1 | - | TRBJ2-2
TGCGCCAGCAGCAGGGGGACTAGCGGGGGCCCCAACACCGGGGAGCTGTTTTTT | CASSRGTSGGPNTGELFF | few | TRBV5-1 | TRBD2 | TRBJ2-2
TGTGCCAGCAGTGACTCCCCCGGGGCCAACGTCCTGACTTTC | CASSDSPGANVLTF | - | TRBV2 | - | TRBJ2-6
TGTGCTAGCAGCCAAACAGGGGTCCCAGAGACCCAGTACTTC | CASSQTGVPETQYF | once | TRBV7-7 | TRBD1 | TRBJ2-5
TGTGCCACCTCCATGAGGGGGGTCCCGGGGGGGCTGAATGAGCAGTTCTTC | CATSMRGVPGGLNEQFF | - | TRBV28 | TRBD2 | TRBJ2-1
TGTGCCAGCAGCTCGGACAGGGGGCCCGGGGAGCTGTTTTTT | CASSSDRGPGELFF | - | TRBV7-2 | TRBD1 | TRBJ2-2
TGTGCCAGCAGCCTCGGACTAGCGGGGCTCTCCTACGAGCAGTACTTC | CASSLGLAGLSYEQYF | - | TRBV7-2 | TRBD2 | TRBJ2-7
TGCGCCAGCAGCTTGCGGCAAGAGACCCAGTACTTC | CASSLRQETQYF | - | TRBV5-1 | - | TRBJ2-5